This T cell receptor (beta chain) was obtained from a study of CD8 T cells in ankylosing spondylitis. Findings and caveats of the study: Within ankylosing spondylitis blood, a TCR beta motif made up of under 10 highly homologous variants appeared to be characteristic. Those disease-linked clones were CD8+; they were also relatively rare in peripheral blood. From matched ankylosing spondylitis synovial fluid, disease-linked clones were reportedly recovered at significantly enriched levels. Earlier literature documents some of the motif variants in reactive arthritis synovial fluid and blood.

This CDR3 is built from 15 residues. Trimming cost V 5 bases and J 9 bases; bases outside gene matches: 9. By quantitative 5'-RACE with molecular barcodes, the TCR beta libraries were made. TCRdb independently ran MiXCR on the 5' RACE reads; one entry per CDR3 protein. The sample consists of 400,000 or so distinct CDR3 sequences, more than 25% of them appearing once. This clonotype was counted between two and nine times. Its antigen is unknown. Sequencing input: blood, either unsorted or a sorted T cell fraction (not recorded which). J is TRBJ1-6 and V is TRBV12-3 or TRBV12-4, with 8 bases that match TRBD1. The origin of this receptor is a male donor with ankylosing spondylitis. CDR3 in amino acids: CASSTGQGRGSPLHF. The DNA of the CDR3 is TGTGCCAGCAGTACAGGACAGGGTAGGGGTTCACCCCTCCACTTT.